This TCR beta chain was captured by sequencing in a study of blood T cells in healthy people across ages. Study results and caveats: PBMCs went unsorted, and a conclusive naive versus antigen-experienced comparison was therefore prevented.

The CDR3 sequence is 14 residues long. Germline assignment: CDR1 PRHDT and CDR2 FYEKMQ (reference sequence). The V and J ends lost 5 bases and 8 bases respectively, with 18 bases between them. In this sample, this clonotype turned up once. Its antigen remains unknown. A sample-barcoded 5' primer and a J-beta primer mix were used in a second PCR of about 7 to 12 cycles. Each of the samples gave a minimum of 2.5 million paired-end reads that contained CDR3. TCRdb processed the 5' RACE reads anew with MiXCR; each CDR3 protein has one entry. The table records nearly 1 million distinct CDR3 sequences, just over 50% of them present only once.

The TCR originated in a woman aged 60 to 75 in good health. V and J are TRBV13 and TRBJ1-1; D gene uncertain. Sequences were obtained from blood. CDR3 in amino acids: CASSPRVQGREAFF. CDR3 bases: TGTGCCAGCAGCCCACGGGTTCAAGGGCGGGAAGCTTTCTTT.